The clone carrying this TCR beta chain occurred many times. The target antigen is unknown. This entry comes from a study of glioma-infiltrating T cells. Between the trimmed V and J ends, which lost 4 bases and 2 bases, there was a span of 9 bases. Germline assignment: CDR1 MNHEY and CDR2 SMNVEV (reference sequence). This CDR3 is 14 amino acids long. Using RNA template, CDR3s of TCR alpha and beta were amplified with iRepertoire arm-PCR. Tissue mRNA or PBMC total RNA, roughly 85-450 ng, went into one-step reverse transcription and amplification. TCRdb ran MiXCR on the multiplex PCR reads and lists one entry per CDR3 protein. This table has roughly 100,000 distinct CDR3 sequences, roughly 30% appearing once. The study's findings and limits: Tissue and blood shared very few CDR3 sequences. Gliomas, especially low-grade, showed above-expected tissue-blood divergence; non-neoplastic patients showed below.

This receptor was obtained from a human donor with low-grade glioma or glioblastoma, undergoing nonglioma brain surgery, or in good health (not recorded which). Sequenced input: glioma tissue, nonneoplastic brain tissue, or PBMCs (not recorded which). The V call is TRBV27, the J call TRBJ1-3, with D unclear. The CDR3 DNA sequence: TGTGCCAGCAGTTCGCCTCTGACTGGAAACACCATATATTTT. Its translation is CASSSPLTGNTIYF.